The source of this T cell receptor (beta chain) is a study of blood T cell repertoires in COVID-19. In the study overall: Sources were T cells, B-cell-depleted T cells, or PBMCs; the material itself was cDNA or gDNA.

The germline V gene has CDR1 SGHTA and CDR2 FQGNSA. Trimming removed 1 base from V and 2 bases from J, with 14 bases in between. The CDR3 extends over 16 amino acids. Assay used: immunoSEQ multiplex PCR; TCRdb lists only in-frame clones, some missing. This table holds about 320,000 clones, around nine tenths found once. Within the 2 weeks before study entry, each person in the exposed group met a COVID-19 case. This chain uses TRBV7-2 with TRBJ1-1, with D maybe TRBD1 (5 bases). The clonotype originates from a woman aged 25-40 years who had been exposed to COVID-19. The specimen was PBMCs or T cells enriched from blood (not recorded which). The CDR3 DNA reads as TGTGCCAGCAGCTTAGTGAGTGGGGGGGTTAACACTGAAGCTTTCTTT. Encoded protein: CASSLVSGGVNTEAFF.